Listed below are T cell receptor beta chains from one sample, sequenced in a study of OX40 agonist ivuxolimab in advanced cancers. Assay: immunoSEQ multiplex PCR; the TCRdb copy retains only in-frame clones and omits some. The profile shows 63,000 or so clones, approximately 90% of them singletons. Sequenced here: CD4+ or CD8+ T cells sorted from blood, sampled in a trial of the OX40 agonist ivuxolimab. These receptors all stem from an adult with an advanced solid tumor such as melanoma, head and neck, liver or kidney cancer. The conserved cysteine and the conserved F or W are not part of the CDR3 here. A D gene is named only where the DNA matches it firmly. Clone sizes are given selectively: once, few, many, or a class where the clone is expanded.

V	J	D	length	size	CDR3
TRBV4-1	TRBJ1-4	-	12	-	ASSQGGGIEKLF
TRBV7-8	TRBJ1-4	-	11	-	ASSLFGGEKLF
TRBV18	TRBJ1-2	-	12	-	ASSPGQPLYGYT
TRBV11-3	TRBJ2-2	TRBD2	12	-	ASSLAGGPGELF
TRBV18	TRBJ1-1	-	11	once	ASSPPGNTEAF
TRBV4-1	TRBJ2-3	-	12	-	ASSITTSTDTQY
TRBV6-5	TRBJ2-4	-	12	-	ASRQQGFKNIQY
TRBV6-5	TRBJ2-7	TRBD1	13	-	ASSARQGPPYEQY
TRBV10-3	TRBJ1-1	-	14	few	AISETRTVMNTEAF
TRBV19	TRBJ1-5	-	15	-	ASSPLPGEDGNQPQH
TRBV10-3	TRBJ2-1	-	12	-	AISESGTQNEQF
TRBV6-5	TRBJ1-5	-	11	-	ASSYGGQQPQH
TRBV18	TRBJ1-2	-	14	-	ASSNYLGRDSFGYT
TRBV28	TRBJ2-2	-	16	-	ASSSPQRQGRLSGELF
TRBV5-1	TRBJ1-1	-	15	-	ASSLGGGGTMNTEAF
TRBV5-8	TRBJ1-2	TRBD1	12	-	ASSSGTGINGYT